This T cell receptor (beta chain) was found in a study of shared clonotypes between healthy human individuals. Concerning this clone itself: Its matching antigen is unknown.

Whole-study findings and limits: Sharing across four donors was highest in naive CD4 (roughly 5%) and lowest in memory CD8 (roughly 0.4%). Non-shared clonotypes had lower generation probabilities than those shared by all four donors.

With 6 bases removed from V and 0 bases from J, the gap between germline ends came to 12 bases. CDR1 GTSNPN and CDR2 SVGIG come from the germline V gene (reference sequence). The CDR3 consists of 13 residues. Method: immunoSEQ multiplex PCR; TCRdb's copy keeps in-frame clones and lacks some. The sample shows about 2 million clones, about 94% of them seen only once. Positively selected for CCR7, the CD45RO-negative cells used as naive CD8 cells excluded terminally differentiated effector memory CD45RA+ cells. The clonotype originates from a man aged 18 to 35 in good health. The sample taken for sequencing was naive CD8+ T cells sorted from blood. The V and J genes are TRBV30 and TRBJ2-7, with D possibly matching TRBD2 (6 bases). Written as DNA, the CDR3 is TGTGCCTGCCGGGAGCCCGACTCCTACGAGCAGTACTTC. Its translation is CACREPDSYEQYF. The whole variable domain, remainder taken from reference TRBV30 and TRBJ2-7, is SQTIHQWPATLVQPVGSPLSLECTVEGTSNPNLYWYRQAAGRGLQLLFYSVGIGQISSEVPQNLSASRPQDRQFILSSKKLLLSDSGFYLCACREPDSYEQYFGPGTRLTVT.